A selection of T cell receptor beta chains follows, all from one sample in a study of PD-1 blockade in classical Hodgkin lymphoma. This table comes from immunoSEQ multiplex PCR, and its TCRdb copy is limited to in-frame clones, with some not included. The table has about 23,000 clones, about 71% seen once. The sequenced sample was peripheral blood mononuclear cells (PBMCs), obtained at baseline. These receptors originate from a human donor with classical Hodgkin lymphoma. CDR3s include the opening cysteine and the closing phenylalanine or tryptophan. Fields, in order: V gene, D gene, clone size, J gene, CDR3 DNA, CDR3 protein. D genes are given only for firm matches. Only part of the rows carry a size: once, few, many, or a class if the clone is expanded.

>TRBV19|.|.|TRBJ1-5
TGTGCCAGTAGTTTCTTGGGATGGAATCAGCCCCAGCATTTT
CASSFLGWNQPQHF
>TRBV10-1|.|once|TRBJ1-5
TGCGCCAGGAGGACAGCTAGCTCTAGCAATCAGCCCCAGCATTTT
CARRTASSSNQPQHF
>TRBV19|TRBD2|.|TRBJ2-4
TGTGCCAGTAGTCCCGGGACTAGCGGATATGCCACAGCCAAAAACATTCAGTACTTC
CASSPGTSGYATAKNIQYF
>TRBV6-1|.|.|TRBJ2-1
TGTGCCAGCAGTTTTAGGGAAAATGAGCAGTTCTTC
CASSFRENEQFF
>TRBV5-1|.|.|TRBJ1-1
TGCGCCAGCAGCTTGGACCCCCTAAAGCTCATGAACACTGAAGCTTTCTTT
CASSLDPLKLMNTEAFF
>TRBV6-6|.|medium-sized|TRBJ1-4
TGTGCCAGCAGGAAGGGAACGGATGAAAAACTGTTTTTT
CASRKGTDEKLFF
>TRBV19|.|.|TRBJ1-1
TGTGCCAGTAGTTTCTTGGGACCCAACACTGAAGCTTTCTTT
CASSFLGPNTEAFF
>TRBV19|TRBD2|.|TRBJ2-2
TGTGCCAGTAGTATTCTAGCGGGGGGGCCCGGGGAGCTGTTTTTT
CASSILAGGPGELFF
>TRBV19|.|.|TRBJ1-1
TGTGCCAGTAGTATTCAGGGAACTGACACTGAAGCTTTCTTT
CASSIQGTDTEAFF
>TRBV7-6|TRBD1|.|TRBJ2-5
TGTGCCAGCAGCCAAAGGACAGGAGCACAAGAGACCCAGTACTTC
CASSQRTGAQETQYF
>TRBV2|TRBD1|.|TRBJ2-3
TGTGCCAGCAGTGATGGACAGGGGCACACAGATACGCAGTATTTT
CASSDGQGHTDTQYF
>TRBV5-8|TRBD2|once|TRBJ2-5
TGTGCCAGCAGCCAGGGGACTAGCGGACGCGGGGGTTGGCAAGAGACCCAGTACTTC
CASSQGTSGRGGWQETQYF
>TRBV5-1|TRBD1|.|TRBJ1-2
TGCGCCAGCAGACCGGACAGGGCTAATGGCTACACCTTC
CASRPDRANGYTF
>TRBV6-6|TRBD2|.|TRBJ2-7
TGTGCCAGCAGTTTAGCGGGCTCCTACGAGCAGTACTTC
CASSLAGSYEQYF
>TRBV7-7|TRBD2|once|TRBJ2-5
TGTGCTAGCAGCTTAGGAGGGCTAGCGGGAGCACCGATCCAAGAGACCCAGTACTTC
CASSLGGLAGAPIQETQYF
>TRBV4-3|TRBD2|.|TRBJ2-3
TGCGCCAGCAGCCAAGTTGGACTAGCGGGGGCCACAGATACGCAGTATTTT
CASSQVGLAGATDTQYF
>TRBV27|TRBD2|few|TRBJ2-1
TGTGCCAGCAGTCCGCGGGAGCTTTCCTACAATGAGCAGTTCTTC
CASSPRELSYNEQFF
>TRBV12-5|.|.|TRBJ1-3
TGTGCTAGTGGTTTAGGATTTGGAAACACCATATATTTT
CASGLGFGNTIYF
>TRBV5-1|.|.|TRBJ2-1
TGCGCCAGCAGCGCGGACAGTGCCGCCTACAATGAGCAGTTCTTC
CASSADSAAYNEQFF
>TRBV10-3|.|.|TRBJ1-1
TGTGCCAGCAGTTACACAGGGAGGATCGCTGAAGCTTTCTTT
CASSYTGRIAEAFF
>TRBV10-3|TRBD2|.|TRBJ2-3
TGTGCCATCAGTGAGCTCACTAGCGGAGCCAATACGCAGTATTTT
CAISELTSGANTQYF
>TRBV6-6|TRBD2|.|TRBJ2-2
TGTGCCAGCAGTTCCCCCGGGACTAGCGATCCCGGGGAGCTGTTTTTT
CASSSPGTSDPGELFF
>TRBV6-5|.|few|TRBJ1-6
TGTGCCAGCAGTTACTCTGAGAGAATTGGGAATTCACCCCTCCACTTT
CASSYSERIGNSPLHF
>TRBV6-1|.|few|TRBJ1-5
TGTGCCAGCAGTGGTGAGCCCCAGCATTTT
CASSGEPQHF
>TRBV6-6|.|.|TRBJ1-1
TGTGCCAGCAGTACCCTTTTTACAGTGGAGAACACTGAAGCTTTCTTT
CASSTLFTVENTEAFF
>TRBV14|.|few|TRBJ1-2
TGTGCCAGCAGCCAAAACGCGGGGACCTACTATGGCTACACCTTC
CASSQNAGTYYGYTF
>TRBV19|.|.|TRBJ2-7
TGTGCCAGTAGTATAGCCCCACCTGCCGAGCAGTACTTC
CASSIAPPAEQYF
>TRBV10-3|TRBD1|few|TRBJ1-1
TGTGCCATCAGTGAGTGGACAGGGAACACTGAAGCTTTCTTT
CAISEWTGNTEAFF
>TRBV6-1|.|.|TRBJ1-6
TGTGCCAGCAGTGCAACAGGGACCAATTCACCCCTCCACTTT
CASSATGTNSPLHF
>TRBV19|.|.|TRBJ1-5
TGTGCCAGTAGTCCCGGCCGTAGTCTCCCCCAGCATTTT
CASSPGRSLPQHF
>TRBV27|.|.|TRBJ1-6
TGTGCCAGCAGTCCGGGACGGGCGAGTTCACCCCTCCACTTT
CASSPGRASSPLHF
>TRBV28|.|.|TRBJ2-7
TGTGCCAGCAGTCCTGCCGGGTTCCGCTACGAGCAGTACTTC
CASSPAGFRYEQYF
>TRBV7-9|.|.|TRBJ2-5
TGTGCCAGCAGCCCGAGCGGGTCACAGACATCGTACCAAGAGACCCAGTACTTC
CASSPSGSQTSYQETQYF
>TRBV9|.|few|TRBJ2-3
TGTGCCAGCAGCCCATGGGGACGGGCCACAGATACGCAGTATTTT
CASSPWGRATDTQYF
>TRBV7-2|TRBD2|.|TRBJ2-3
TGTGCCAGCAGCTACGTAGCGGGGGGAAGGACAGATACGCAGTATTTT
CASSYVAGGRTDTQYF
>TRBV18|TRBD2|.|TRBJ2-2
TGTGCCAGCTCCCCCGGACTAGCGGCTTACACCGGGGAGCTGTTTTTT
CASSPGLAAYTGELFF
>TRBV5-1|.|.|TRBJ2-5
TGCGCCAGCAGCTTGGTTAGGTTCGGGGAGACCCAGTACTTC
CASSLVRFGETQYF
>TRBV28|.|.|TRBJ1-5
TGTGCCAGCAGTTCGACTAGCAATCAGCCCCAGCATTTT
CASSSTSNQPQHF
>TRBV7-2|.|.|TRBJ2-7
TGTGCCAGCAGCTTCCCACAATCCTACGAGCAGTACTTC
CASSFPQSYEQYF
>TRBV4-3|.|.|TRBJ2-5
TGCGCCAGCAGCCAACGAGCAGGGCGGACCCAGTACTTC
CASSQRAGRTQYF
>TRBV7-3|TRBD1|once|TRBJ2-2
TGTGCCAGCAGCTTAACGGGGACAGGGGCCACCGGGGAGCTGTTTTTT
CASSLTGTGATGELFF
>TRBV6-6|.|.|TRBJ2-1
TGTGCCAGCAGCCTCAGGGGCGGGAGTTACAATGAGCAGTTCTTC
CASSLRGGSYNEQFF
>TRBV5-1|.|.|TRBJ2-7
TGCGCCAGCAGCCCAATCCGGGGATCCTACGAGCAGTACTTC
CASSPIRGSYEQYF
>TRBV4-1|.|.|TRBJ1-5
TGCGCCAGCAGCCCTTCAGACAGTCTTCATCAGCCCCAGCATTTT
CASSPSDSLHQPQHF
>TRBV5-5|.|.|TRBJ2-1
TGTGCCAGCAGCTTGGAGACTCCCAGCCCTTACAATGAGCAGTTCTTC
CASSLETPSPYNEQFF
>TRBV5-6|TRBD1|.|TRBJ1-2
TGTGCCAGCTCATTACAGGGGGCCTATGGCTACACCTTC
CASSLQGAYGYTF
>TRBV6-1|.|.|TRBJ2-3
TGTGCCAGCAGTGAAGTGTTTACAGATACGCAGTATTTT
CASSEVFTDTQYF
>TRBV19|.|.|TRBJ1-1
TGTGCCAGTAGTATGTTAGGGAGCACTGAAGCTTTCTTT
CASSMLGSTEAFF
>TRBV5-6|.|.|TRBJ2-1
TGTGCCAGCAGCTTGGCCGGGGGCAATGAGCAGTTCTTC
CASSLAGGNEQFF
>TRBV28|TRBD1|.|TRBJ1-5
TGTGCCAGCAGGCAGACAGGGATGGGACAGCCCCAGCATTTT
CASRQTGMGQPQHF
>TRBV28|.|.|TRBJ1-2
TGTGCCAGCAGTTTAAACAGGAACTATGGCTACACCTTC
CASSLNRNYGYTF
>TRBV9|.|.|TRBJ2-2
TGTGCCAGCAGCGTAGGCTGGAACACCGGGGAGCTGTTTTTT
CASSVGWNTGELFF
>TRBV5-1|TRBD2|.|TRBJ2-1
TGCGCCAGCAGCTGGGGACTAGCGGGGGACAATGAGCAGTTCTTC
CASSWGLAGDNEQFF
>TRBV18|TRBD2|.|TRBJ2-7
TGTGCCAGCTCACCCCCTCCGGGACTAGCGGGGGGTGGGGCCTACGAGCAGTACTTC
CASSPPPGLAGGGAYEQYF